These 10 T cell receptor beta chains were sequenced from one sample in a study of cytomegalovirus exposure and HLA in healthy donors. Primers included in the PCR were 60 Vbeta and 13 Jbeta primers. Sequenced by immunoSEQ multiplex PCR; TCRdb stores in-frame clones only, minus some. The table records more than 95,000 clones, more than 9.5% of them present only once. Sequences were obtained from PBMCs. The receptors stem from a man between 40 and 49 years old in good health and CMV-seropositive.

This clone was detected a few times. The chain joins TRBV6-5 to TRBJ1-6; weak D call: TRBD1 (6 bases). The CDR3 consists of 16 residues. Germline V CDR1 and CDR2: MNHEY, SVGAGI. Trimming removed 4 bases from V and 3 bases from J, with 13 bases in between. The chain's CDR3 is CASSLWGRLYNSPLHF. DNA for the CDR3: TGTGCCAGCAGTTTATGGGGGCGTCTCTATAATTCACCCCTCCACTTT.

The CDR3 coding sequence is TGTGCCAGTAGTCCCGCCTTCCAACCGGGACAGGGCAAAATCGAGCAGTACTTC. Translation: CASSPAFQPGQGKIEQYF. The chain carries TRBV19 and TRBJ2-7; 9 bases align to TRBD1. The CDR3 sequence is 18 residues long. V shed 5 bases and J 6 bases; nucleotides not matched to a gene: 20. CDR1 LNHDA and CDR2 SQIVND come from the germline V gene (reference sequence). The full variable domain, completed using reference TRBV19 and TRBJ2-7, is DGGITQSPKYLFRKEGQNVTLSCEQNLNHDAMYWYRQDPGQGLRLIYYSQIVNDFQKGDIAEGYSVSREKKESFPLTVTSAQKNPTAFYLCASSPAFQPGQGKIEQYFGPGTRLTVT.

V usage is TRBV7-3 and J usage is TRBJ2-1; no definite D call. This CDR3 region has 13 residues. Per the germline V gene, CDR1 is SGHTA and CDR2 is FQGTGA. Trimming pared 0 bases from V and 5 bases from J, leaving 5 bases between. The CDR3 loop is CASSLTIDNEQFF. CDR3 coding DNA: TGTGCCAGCAGCTTAACGATAGACAATGAGCAGTTCTTC. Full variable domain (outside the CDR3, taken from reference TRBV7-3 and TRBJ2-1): GAGVSQTPSNKVTEKGKYVELRCDPISGHTALYWYRQSLGQGPEFLIYFQGTGAADDSGLPNDRFFAVRPEGSVSTLKIQRTERGDSAVYLCASSLTIDNEQFFGPGTRLTVL.

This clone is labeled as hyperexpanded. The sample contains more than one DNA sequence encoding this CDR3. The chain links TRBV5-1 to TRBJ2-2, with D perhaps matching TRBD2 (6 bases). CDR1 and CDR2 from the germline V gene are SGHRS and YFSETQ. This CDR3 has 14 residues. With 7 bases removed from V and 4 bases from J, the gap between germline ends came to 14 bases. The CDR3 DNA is TGCGCCAGCCGCCCGGGGGATTCCACCGGGGAGCTGTTTTTT. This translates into CASRPGDSTGELFF.

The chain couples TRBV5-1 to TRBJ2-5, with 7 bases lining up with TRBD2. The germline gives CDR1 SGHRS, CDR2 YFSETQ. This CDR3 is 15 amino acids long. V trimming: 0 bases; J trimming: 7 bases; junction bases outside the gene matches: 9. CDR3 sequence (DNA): TGCGCCAGCAGCTTGGCGCCTAGCGGCCCGAGGACCCAGTACTTC. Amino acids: CASSLAPSGPRTQYF.

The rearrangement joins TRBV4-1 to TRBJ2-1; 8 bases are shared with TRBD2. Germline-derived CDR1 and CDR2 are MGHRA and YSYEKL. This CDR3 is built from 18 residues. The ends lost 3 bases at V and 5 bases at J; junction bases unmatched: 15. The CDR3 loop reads CASSHQLGAGTSNNEQFF. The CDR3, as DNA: TGCGCCAGCAGCCACCAGTTGGGAGCCGGGACTAGTAACAATGAGCAGTTCTTC.

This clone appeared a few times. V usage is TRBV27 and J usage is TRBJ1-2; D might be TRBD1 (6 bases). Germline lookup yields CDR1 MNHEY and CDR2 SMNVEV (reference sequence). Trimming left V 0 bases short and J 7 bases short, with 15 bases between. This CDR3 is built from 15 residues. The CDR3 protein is CASSLSGRGFLGYTF. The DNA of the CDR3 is TGTGCCAGCAGTTTATCGGGCAGGGGCTTCCTTGGCTACACCTTC.

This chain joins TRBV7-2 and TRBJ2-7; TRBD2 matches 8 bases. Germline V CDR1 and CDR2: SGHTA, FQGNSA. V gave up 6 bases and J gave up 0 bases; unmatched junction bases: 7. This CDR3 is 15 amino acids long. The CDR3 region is CASRYFGGGSYEQYF. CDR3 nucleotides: TGTGCCAGCAGATACTTCGGGGGGGGCTCCTACGAGCAGTACTTC.

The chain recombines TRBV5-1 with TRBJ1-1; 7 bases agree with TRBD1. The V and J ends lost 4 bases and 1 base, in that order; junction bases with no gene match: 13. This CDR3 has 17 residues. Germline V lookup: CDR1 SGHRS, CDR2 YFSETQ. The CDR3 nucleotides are TGCGCCAGCAGCCGAAAAGCCATGACAGGGCCGAACACTGAAGCTTTCTTT. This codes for CASSRKAMTGPNTEAFF.

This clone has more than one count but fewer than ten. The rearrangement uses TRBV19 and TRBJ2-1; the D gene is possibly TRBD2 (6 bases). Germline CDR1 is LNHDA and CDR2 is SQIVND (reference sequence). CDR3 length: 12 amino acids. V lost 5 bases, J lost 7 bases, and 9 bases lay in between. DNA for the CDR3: TGTGCCAGTAGTTTGCGGGGAAATGAGCAGTTCTTC. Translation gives CASSLRGNEQFF.